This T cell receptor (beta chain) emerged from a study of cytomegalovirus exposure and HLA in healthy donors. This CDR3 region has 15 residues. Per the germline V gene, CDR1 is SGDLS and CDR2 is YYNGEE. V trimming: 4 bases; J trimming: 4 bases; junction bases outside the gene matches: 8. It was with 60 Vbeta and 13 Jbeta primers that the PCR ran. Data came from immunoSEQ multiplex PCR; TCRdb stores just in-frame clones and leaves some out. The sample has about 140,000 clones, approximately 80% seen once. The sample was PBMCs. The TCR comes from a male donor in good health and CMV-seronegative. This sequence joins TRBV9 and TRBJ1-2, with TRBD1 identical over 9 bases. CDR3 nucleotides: TGTGCCAGCAGCCCTTGGGACAGGGCATCCTATGGCTACACCTTC. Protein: CASSPWDRASYGYTF.